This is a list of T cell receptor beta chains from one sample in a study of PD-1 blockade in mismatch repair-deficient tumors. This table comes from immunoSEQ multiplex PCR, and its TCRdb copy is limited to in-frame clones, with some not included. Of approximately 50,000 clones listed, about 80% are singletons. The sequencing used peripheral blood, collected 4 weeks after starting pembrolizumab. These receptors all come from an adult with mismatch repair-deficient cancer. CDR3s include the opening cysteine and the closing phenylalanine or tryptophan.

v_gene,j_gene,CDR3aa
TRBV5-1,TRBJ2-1,CASSLEKRMFWYNEQFF
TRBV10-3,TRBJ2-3,CAISESTAGGRDTQYF
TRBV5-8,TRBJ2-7,CASSDRQGGEQYF
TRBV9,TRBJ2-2,CASSVAGSSIGELFF
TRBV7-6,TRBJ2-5,CASSQRLAGKPHQETQYF
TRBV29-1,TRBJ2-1,CSAADRGPYNEQFF
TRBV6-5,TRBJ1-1,CASKRGALTEAFF
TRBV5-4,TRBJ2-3,CASSLGTRIEDTQYF
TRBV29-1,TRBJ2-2,CSVSLISNTGELFF
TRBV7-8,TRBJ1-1,CASSLKTNRDRAFF
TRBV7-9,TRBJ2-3,CASSPWGERTDTQYF
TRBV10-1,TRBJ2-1,CASSEFRTSGYNEQFF
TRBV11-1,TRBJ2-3,CASMRGLSADTQYF
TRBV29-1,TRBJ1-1,CSARTGDTEAFF
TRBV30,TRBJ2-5,CAWSVTGQETQYF
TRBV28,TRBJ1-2,CASSLHRGYGYTF
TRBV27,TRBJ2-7,CASSYRDEQYF
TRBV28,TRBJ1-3,CASSPGRIHTIYF
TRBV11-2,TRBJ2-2,CASSLLGRNTGELFF
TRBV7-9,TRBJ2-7,CASSFSGTSVSYEQYF
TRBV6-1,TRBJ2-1,CASFLGTSRNEQFF
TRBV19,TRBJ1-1,CASSMGGFGREAFF
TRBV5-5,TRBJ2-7,CASSRTSDSYEQYF
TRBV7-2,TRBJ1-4,CASSLDSQNEKLFF
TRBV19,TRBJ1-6,CASSSYGDNSPLHF
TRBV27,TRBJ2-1,CASSLFLGQALMFF
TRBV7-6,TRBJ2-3,CASSLKSGSGTDTQYF
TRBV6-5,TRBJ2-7,CASTPRGGSKEQYF
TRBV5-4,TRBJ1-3,CASSQEQGNTIYF
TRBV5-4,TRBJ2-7,CASSLSGSVSYEQYF
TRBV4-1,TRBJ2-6,CASSQEGEGANVLTF
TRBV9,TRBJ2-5,CASSNRDRGQETQYF
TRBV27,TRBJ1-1,CASSLSRLNTEAFF
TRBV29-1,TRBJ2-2,CSGQGGADTGELFF
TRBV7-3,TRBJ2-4,CASRLGPNGIQYF
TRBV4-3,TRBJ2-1,CASSQGRGEGGGTVYEQFF
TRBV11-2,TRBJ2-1,CASSLGGTPYNEQFF
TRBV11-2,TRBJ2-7,CASSLDLAGGAGEQYF
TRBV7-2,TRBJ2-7,CASSLVPGQGDQYF
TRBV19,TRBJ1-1,CASSINRNTEAFF
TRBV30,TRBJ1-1,CAWSTGRKTEAFF
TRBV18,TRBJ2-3,CASSPGLERPDTQYF
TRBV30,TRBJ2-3,CAWSVHSLGLAGHTDTQYF
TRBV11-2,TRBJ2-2,CASTQQGLNTGELFF
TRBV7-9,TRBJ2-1,CASGVLAGHNEQFF
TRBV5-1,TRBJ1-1,CASSLGDRERTEAFF
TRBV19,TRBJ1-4,CASSIGSTPRMKLFF
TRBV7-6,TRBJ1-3,CASSLLGPSGNTIYF
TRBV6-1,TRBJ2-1,CASSVGGSYSYNEQFF
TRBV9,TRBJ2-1,CASSVGTGGIWNEQFF
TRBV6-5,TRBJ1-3,CASSSRDSSGNTIYF
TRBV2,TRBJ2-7,CASRTDRDSYEQYF
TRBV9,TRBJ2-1,CASSVGPGAYNEQFF
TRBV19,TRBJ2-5,CASSIAGKREETQYF
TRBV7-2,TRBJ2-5,CASSLETRATETQYF